This record looks at one T cell receptor (beta chain) sequence and its context. Antigen specificity is unknown. Per germline, CDR1 SQVTM and CDR2 ANQGSEA. The CDR3 covers 13 residues. Losses at the gene ends were 7 bases for V and 8 bases for J; bases not matched to a gene: 10. The sample comes from a study of CD8+ T cells in alopecia areata. For the study at large: A regimen of oral tofacitinib, 5 to 10 mg twice daily, was given to treated patients. Notes on the study in general: Scalp lesions, especially in alopecia totalis/universalis, had higher clonality than normal scalp. Scalp samples also yield sequences from resident alphabeta T cells of normal skin.

Treatment indicated: oral pan-JAK inhibitor, 5-10 mg twice daily. The researchers isolated CD4+ and CD8+ T cells from PBMCs by sorting. The sequencing template was cDNA reverse transcribed from extracted RNA. The table came from immunoSEQ multiplex PCR; TCRdb's copy has only in-frame clones and leaves some out. The sample yields about 190,000 clones, 55% to 70% seen once. The chain joins TRBV29-1 to TRBJ1-4; the match to TRBD1 covers 7 bases. The source of this sequence is a human donor with alopecia areata. The sample in question was CD4+ T cells sorted from blood, obtained at week 4, from a patient treated with tofacitinib. The CDR3: CSAADRTPEKLFF. CDR3 coding DNA: TGCAGCGCCGCGGACAGGACCCCCGAAAAACTGTTTTTT.